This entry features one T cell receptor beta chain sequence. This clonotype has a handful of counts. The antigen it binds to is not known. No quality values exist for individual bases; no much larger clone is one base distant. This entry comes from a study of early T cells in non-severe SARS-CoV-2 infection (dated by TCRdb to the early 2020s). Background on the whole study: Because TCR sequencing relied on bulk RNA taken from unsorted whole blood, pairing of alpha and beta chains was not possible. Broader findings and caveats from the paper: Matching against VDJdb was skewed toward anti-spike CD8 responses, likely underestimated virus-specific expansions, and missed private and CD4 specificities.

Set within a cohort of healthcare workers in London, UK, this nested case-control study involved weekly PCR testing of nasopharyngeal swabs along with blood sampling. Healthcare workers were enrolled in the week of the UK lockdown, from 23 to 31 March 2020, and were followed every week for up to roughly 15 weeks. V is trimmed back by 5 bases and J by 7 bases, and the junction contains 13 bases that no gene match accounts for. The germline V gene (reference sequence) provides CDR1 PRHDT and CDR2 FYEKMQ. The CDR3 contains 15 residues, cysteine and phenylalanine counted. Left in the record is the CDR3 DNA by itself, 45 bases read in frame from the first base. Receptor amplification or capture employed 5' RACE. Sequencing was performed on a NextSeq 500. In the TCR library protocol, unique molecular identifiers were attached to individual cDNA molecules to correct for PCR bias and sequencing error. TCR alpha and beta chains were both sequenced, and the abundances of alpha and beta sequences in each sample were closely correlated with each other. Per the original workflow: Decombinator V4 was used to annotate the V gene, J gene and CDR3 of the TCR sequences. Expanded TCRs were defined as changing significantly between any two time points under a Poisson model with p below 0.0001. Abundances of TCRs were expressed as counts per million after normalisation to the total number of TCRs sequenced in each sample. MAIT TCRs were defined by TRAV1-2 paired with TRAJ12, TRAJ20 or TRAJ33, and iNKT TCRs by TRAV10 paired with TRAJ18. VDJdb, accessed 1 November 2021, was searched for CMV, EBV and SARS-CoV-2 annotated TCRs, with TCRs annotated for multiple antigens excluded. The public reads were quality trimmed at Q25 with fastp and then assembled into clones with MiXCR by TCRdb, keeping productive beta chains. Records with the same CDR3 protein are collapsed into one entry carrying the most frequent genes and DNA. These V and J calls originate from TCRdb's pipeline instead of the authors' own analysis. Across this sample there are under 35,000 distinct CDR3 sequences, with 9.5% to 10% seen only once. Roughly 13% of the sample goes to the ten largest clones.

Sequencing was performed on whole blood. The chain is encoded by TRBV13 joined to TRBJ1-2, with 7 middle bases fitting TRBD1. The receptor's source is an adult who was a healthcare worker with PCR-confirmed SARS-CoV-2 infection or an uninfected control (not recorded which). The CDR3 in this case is CASSTNRGTLGGYTF. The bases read TGTGCCAGCAGCACAAACAGGGGAACCCTCGGTGGCTACACCTTC. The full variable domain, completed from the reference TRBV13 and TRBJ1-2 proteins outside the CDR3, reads AAGVIQSPRHLIKEKRETATLKCYPIPRHDTVYWYQQGPGQDPQFLISFYEKMQSDKGSIPDRFSAQQFSDYHSELNMSSLELGDSALYFCASSTNRGTLGGYTFGSGTRLTVV.